This T cell receptor (beta chain) emerged from a study of blood T cell repertoires in COVID-19. Original data processing: Estimation of nucleated cell counts relied on the amplification of reference gene primers. Produced via immunoSEQ multiplex PCR; TCRdb's table is partial and in-frame only. V, J and clone size were drawn from that table, and D and trimming were deduced from the DNA. The data contain about 140,000 clones, approximately 83% of them singletons. CDR3 length equals 17 residues. Germline loops: CDR1 LNHDA, CDR2 SQIVND (reference sequence). The V gene end was trimmed by 4 bases and the J gene end by 4 bases; junction bases not matched to a gene: 5.

The chain employs TRBV19 and TRBJ2-3; 16 bases fit TRBD2. This sequence was found in a woman aged 60 to 75 with acute or convalescent COVID-19. Sample: peripheral blood. The DNA of the CDR3 is TGTGCCAGTAGTACTCCGGGACTAGCGGGAGGGGCAGATACGCAGTATTTT. Residues: CASSTPGLAGGADTQYF.